This is a list of T cell receptor beta chains from one sample in a study of cytomegalovirus exposure and HLA in healthy donors. Produced via immunoSEQ multiplex PCR; TCRdb's table is partial and in-frame only. This sample has about 62,000 clones, with roughly 76% found just once. Sequencing input: PBMCs. Every receptor here comes from a man in his sixties in good health and CMV-seropositive. The CDR3 runs from the conserved cysteine through the conserved F or W. Rows give clone size only sometimes, using once, few, many, or a class for an expanded clone.

TRBV11-3	.	.	CASSLGASLGEQYF
TRBV7-6	TRBJ1-1	few	CASSQTGTEAFF
TRBV19	TRBJ2-2	.	CASTLGTGRTGELFF
TRBV11-3	TRBJ1-1	few	CASSLQGANTEAFF
TRBV27	TRBJ2-3	.	CASSPPRLWQLTDTQYF
TRBV11-2	TRBJ2-7	.	CASSLGYGSYEQYF
TRBV6-5	TRBJ1-5	.	CASSWTGGQPQHF
TRBV7-8	TRBJ1-3	once	CAGSLVAYGNTIYF
TRBV2	TRBJ1-3	few	CASSESPRGSGDTIYF
TRBV18	TRBJ2-7	.	CASSARDLSYEQYF
TRBV29-1	TRBJ2-5	.	CSVEDAVQETQYF
TRBV5-1	TRBJ1-1	few	CASSLETGGLVF
TRBV4-2	TRBJ2-3	.	CASSQVAGGTSMDTQYF
TRBV5-1	TRBJ2-1	.	CASSFSAGGNEQFF
TRBV5-1	TRBJ2-5	few	CASSDGTRGQETQYF
TRBV5-1	TRBJ1-2	.	CASSLGTGIYGYTF
TRBV6-6	TRBJ2-7	.	CASTDSGGYEQYF
TRBV7-9	TRBJ2-3	.	CASSLQGGTQYF
TRBV10-2	TRBJ2-1	few	CASSEPSGYNEQFF
TRBV5-1	TRBJ2-1	.	CASSLGAIGVVREQFF
TRBV5-5	TRBJ2-5	.	CASSPSQGWETQYF
TRBV29-1	TRBJ2-2	few	CSYRHTNTGELFF
TRBV9	TRBJ1-2	.	CASSVAGGTNYGYTF
TRBV14	TRBJ1-3	.	CASSPQVLSGNTIYF
TRBV6-5	TRBJ1-1	.	CASSYSMGASTEAFF
TRBV27	TRBJ2-3	.	CASSLSRQLSTDTQYF
TRBV28	TRBJ2-7	.	CASSLSWQSYEQYF
TRBV27	TRBJ2-1	.	CASTLGGMGQDEQFF
TRBV6-1	TRBJ2-2	.	CASKAYTGELFF
TRBV11-2	TRBJ2-1	.	CASRPSRVTKGYNEQFF
TRBV6-1	TRBJ1-5	.	CASRPDRTRNQPQHF
TRBV5-4	TRBJ2-7	few	CASSSGTSGRKPYVGQYF
TRBV11-1	TRBJ2-2	.	CASSPRTGNTGELFF
TRBV5-4	TRBJ2-1	.	CASSWTRDYNEQFF
TRBV5-1	TRBJ2-1	.	CASSPIRGDPYNEQFF
TRBV11-3	TRBJ1-1	few	CASSLIGGTGEAFF
TRBV2	TRBJ2-7	.	CASSEVGRTYEQYF
TRBV5-4	TRBJ2-1	few	CASSRQGYNEQFF
TRBV5-4	TRBJ2-3	.	CASSLAAGLSTDTQYF
TRBV21-1	TRBJ2-2	few	CASSRALVTGELFF
TRBV7-2	TRBJ1-3	few	CASSSTPGTGGGTIYF
TRBV5-4	TRBJ2-1	.	CASSLLKVAAVSNEQFF
TRBV4-1	TRBJ2-4	.	CASSEGAYEAKNIQYF
TRBV25-1	TRBJ2-2	.	CASRGYTGELFF
TRBV7-9	TRBJ2-1	.	CASSPGQGYNEQFF
TRBV10-3	TRBJ2-5	.	CAINPGAEQETQYF
TRBV11-3	TRBJ2-1	.	CASSLEGVGGIIDEQFF
TRBV2	TRBJ2-7	.	CASSPDNLYEQYF
TRBV5-1	TRBJ2-1	.	CASSPSRRLGNEQFF
TRBV5-5	TRBJ1-2	.	CASSRGGTSQDYGYTF
TRBV10-1	TRBJ1-6	.	CASSLHLDRAAWPLHF
TRBV5-1	TRBJ2-7	.	CASRNPARGLANSYEQYF
TRBV5-8	TRBJ1-2	few	CASSLAEGLYGYTF
TRBV11-3	TRBJ2-1	.	CASSPLSGVPYNEQFF
TRBV6-1	TRBJ1-2	.	CASKSGTGAGGYTF
TRBV11-2	TRBJ2-3	.	CASSPRGKGTDTQYF
TRBV6-5	TRBJ2-7	few	CASSLGGAPSYEQYF
TRBV6-5	TRBJ2-4	.	CASSTGGQEENIQYF
TRBV5-4	TRBJ1-1	.	CASSLAGRNTEAFF
TRBV2	TRBJ2-3	.	CASTGTITDTQYF